This is a list of T cell receptor beta chains from one sample in a study of blood T cell repertoires in COVID-19. Data came from immunoSEQ multiplex PCR; TCRdb stores just in-frame clones and leaves some out. The sample carries about 88,000 clones, about 92% recorded once. Source material: peripheral blood. These receptors all stem from a man between 18 and 35 years old with COVID-19, enrolled during active disease. Both conserved end residues are part of each CDR3. A D gene is named only where the DNA matches it firmly. Clone size appears in some rows only: once, few, many, or a class for an expanded clone.

CDR3: CASRKAGTPYEQYF
DNA: TGTGCCAGCAGAAAAGCCGGGACACCCTACGAGCAGTACTTC
size: .
V: TRBV13
D: .
J: TRBJ2-7

CDR3: CASSLGSDREGYTF
DNA: TGTGCCAGCAGCTTAGGATCGGACAGGGAGGGCTACACCTTC
size: .
V: TRBV7-9
D: TRBD1
J: TRBJ1-2

CDR3: CATSGDNTGELFF
DNA: TGTGCCACCAGTGGAGATAACACCGGGGAGCTGTTTTTT
size: .
V: TRBV24-1
D: .
J: TRBJ2-2

CDR3: CASSFGGSSTYWGYTF
DNA: TGTGCCAGCAGTTTTGGAGGGTCGTCGACATATTGGGGCTACACCTTC
size: .
V: TRBV6-5
D: .
J: TRBJ1-2

CDR3: CASSQLTSGKETQYF
DNA: TGTGCCAGCAGCCAACTGACTAGCGGGAAGGAGACCCAGTACTTC
size: .
V: TRBV14
D: TRBD2
J: TRBJ2-5

CDR3: CASSPRDRGTLEQYF
DNA: TGTGCCAGCAGCCCCCGGGACAGGGGAACCCTCGAGCAGTACTTC
size: .
V: TRBV7-2
D: TRBD1
J: TRBJ2-7

CDR3: CSASSASPQREQYF
DNA: TGCAGTGCTAGTTCCGCTAGCCCCCAGAGGGAGCAGTACTTC
size: .
V: TRBV20-1
D: .
J: TRBJ2-7

CDR3: CAWTKDYSTDTQYF
DNA: TGTGCCTGGACCAAGGACTACAGCACAGATACGCAGTATTTT
size: .
V: TRBV30
D: .
J: TRBJ2-3

CDR3: CASSSLNRGLADTQYF
DNA: TGTGCCAGCAGTTCCCTTAACAGGGGTTTAGCAGATACGCAGTATTTT
size: once
V: TRBV6-2/TRBV6-3
D: TRBD1
J: TRBJ2-3

CDR3: CASSYKHPNTGELFF
DNA: TGTGCCAGCAGCTACAAACACCCGAACACCGGGGAGCTGTTTTTT
size: .
V: TRBV7-2
D: .
J: TRBJ2-2

CDR3: CATKMTGSSGRHPKDTQYF
DNA: TGTGCCACCAAAATGACGGGGTCTAGCGGGAGGCATCCAAAAGATACGCAGTATTTT
size: .
V: TRBV24-1
D: TRBD2
J: TRBJ2-3

CDR3: CASSSTGGAYEQYF
DNA: TGTGCCAGCAGTTCGACAGGGGGAGCCTACGAGCAGTACTTC
size: .
V: TRBV6-6
D: TRBD1
J: TRBJ2-7

CDR3: CASSYYQETQYF
DNA: TGTGCCAGCAGTTACTACCAAGAGACCCAGTACTTC
size: .
V: TRBV12-3/TRBV12-4
D: .
J: TRBJ2-5

CDR3: CASSTRLALRYEQYF
DNA: TGTGCCAGCAGCACGAGACTAGCGCTACGCTACGAGCAGTACTTC
size: .
V: TRBV7-8
D: TRBD2
J: TRBJ2-7

CDR3: CASSQTGTHQETQYF
DNA: TGTGCCAGCAGTCAAACCGGGACACACCAAGAGACCCAGTACTTC
size: once
V: TRBV9
D: .
J: TRBJ2-5

CDR3: CASTLDRVNTEAFF
DNA: TGTGCCAGTACCTTGGACAGGGTGAATACTGAAGCTTTCTTT
size: .
V: TRBV19
D: TRBD1
J: TRBJ1-1

CDR3: CASSWYRGDEQYF
DNA: TGCGCCAGCAGTTGGTACAGGGGTGACGAGCAGTACTTC
size: .
V: TRBV4-1
D: TRBD1
J: TRBJ2-7

CDR3: CASSSQGSGNTIYF
DNA: TGTGCCAGCAGTAGCCAGGGGTCTGGAAACACCATATATTTT
size: .
V: TRBV27
D: .
J: TRBJ1-3

CDR3: CASTTYGREDTGELFF
DNA: TGTGCCAGCACCACTTACGGCAGGGAGGACACCGGGGAGCTGTTTTTT
size: .
V: TRBV11-2
D: .
J: TRBJ2-2

CDR3: CASSFLDSRNTIYF
DNA: TGTGCCAGTAGTTTCCTTGATTCGCGGAACACCATATATTTT
size: .
V: TRBV19
D: .
J: TRBJ1-3

CDR3: CASSLEQGLQDNEQFF
DNA: TGTGCCAGCAGCTTAGAACAGGGGCTACAGGACAATGAGCAGTTCTTC
size: once
V: TRBV7-6
D: TRBD1
J: TRBJ2-1

CDR3: CASGHSMQYF
DNA: TGTGCCAGCGGACACAGTATGCAGTACTTC
size: .
V: TRBV27
D: .
J: TRBJ2-7

CDR3: CASSLVGTSGSYEQYF
DNA: TGTGCCAGCAGCTTAGTCGGGACTAGCGGGAGTTACGAGCAGTACTTC
size: .
V: TRBV7-2
D: TRBD2
J: TRBJ2-7